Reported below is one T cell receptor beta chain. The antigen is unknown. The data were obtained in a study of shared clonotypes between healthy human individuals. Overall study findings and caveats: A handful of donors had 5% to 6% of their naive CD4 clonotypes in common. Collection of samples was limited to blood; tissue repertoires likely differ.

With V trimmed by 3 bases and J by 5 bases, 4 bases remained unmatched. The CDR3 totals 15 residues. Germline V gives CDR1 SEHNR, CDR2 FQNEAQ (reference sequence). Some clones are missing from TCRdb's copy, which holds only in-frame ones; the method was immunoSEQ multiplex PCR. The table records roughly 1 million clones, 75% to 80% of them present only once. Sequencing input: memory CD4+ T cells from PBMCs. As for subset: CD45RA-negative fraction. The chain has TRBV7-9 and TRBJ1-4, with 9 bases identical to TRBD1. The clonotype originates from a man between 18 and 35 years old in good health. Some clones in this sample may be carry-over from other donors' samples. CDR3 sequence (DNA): TGTGCCAGCAGCTTCCTGACAGGGGGGAATGAAAAACTGTTTTTT. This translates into CASSFLTGGNEKLFF.